This entry lists 32 T cell receptor beta chains sequenced from one sample in a study of blood T cell repertoires in COVID-19. Generated by immunoSEQ multiplex PCR, the TCRdb table keeps only in-frame clones and is missing some. Of about 82,000 clones in the sample, about 89% were seen once. Sequences were obtained from PBMCs or T cells enriched from blood (not recorded which). The receptors here all came from a woman between 45 and 65 years old with acute COVID-19.

The V call is TRBV11-2, the J call TRBJ1-1; TRBD1 matches at 10 bases. The length of the CDR3 is 15 residues. V lost 4 bases, J lost 4 bases, and 6 bases stayed unmatched. The germline gives CDR1 SGHAT, CDR2 FQNNGV. The CDR3 sequence is CASSWSGTGATEAFF. CDR3 DNA sequence: TGTGCCAGCAGCTGGTCCGGGACAGGGGCCACTGAAGCTTTCTTT.

The chain joins TRBV19 to TRBJ1-5, with TRBD1 identical over 7 bases. The length of the CDR3 is 14 residues. The J segment lost 4 bases and the V segment lost 5 bases, leaving 5 bases of the junction unmatched. Germline V gene sequence: CDR1 LNHDA, CDR2 SQIVND (reference sequence). In DNA, the CDR3 is TGTGCCAGTAGTTCTAGACAGGGAAATCAGCCCCAGCATTTT. Translation gives CASSSRQGNQPQHF.

The chain employs TRBV15 and TRBJ1-5, with D unclear. Trimming left V 4 bases short and J 11 bases short, with 12 bases between. Germline CDR1 reads LNHNV; CDR2 reads YYDKDF (reference sequence). The CDR3 runs to 12 residues. This CDR3 is CATSTTTEAQHF. In DNA form, the CDR3 reads TGTGCCACCAGCACGACGACCGAGGCCCAGCATTTT. The whole variable domain, filled in from reference TRBV15 and TRBJ1-5, reads DAMVIQNPRYQVTQFGKPVTLSCSQTLNHNVMYWYQQKSSQAPKLLFHYYDKDFNNEADTPDNFQSRRPNTSFCFLDIRSPGLGDTAMYLCATSTTTEAQHFGDGTRLSIL.

The gene calls are TRBV11-2 and TRBJ2-1; D is ambiguous. CDR3 length equals 13 residues. Per germline, CDR1 SGHAT and CDR2 FQNNGV. Trimming took off 5 bases at V and 9 bases at J, with 14 bases between the two ends. Here the CDR3 reads CASSTTAPGEQFF. The DNA of the CDR3 is TGTGCCAGCAGCACGACCGCCCCAGGTGAGCAGTTCTTC.

This rearrangement joins TRBV5-1 to TRBJ2-5; TRBD2 might be the D (6 bases). CDR3 size: 14 residues. Germline assignment: CDR1 SGHRS and CDR2 YFSETQ. The germline V and J ends were trimmed by 1 base and 3 bases, with 10 bases remaining between them. The CDR3 loop is CASSLLGGEETQYF. In DNA, the CDR3 is TGCGCCAGCAGCTTGTTGGGGGGAGAAGAGACCCAGTACTTC.

The rearrangement links TRBV11-3 to TRBJ2-7; D uncertain. The germline CDR1 and CDR2 sequences are SGHNT and YENEEA. V was pared by 0 bases and J by 1 base, with 13 bases between. This CDR3 spans 16 amino acids. The CDR3 reads CASSLEGPIVSYEQYF. The CDR3 region has the DNA TGTGCCAGCAGCTTAGAGGGCCCAATTGTTTCCTACGAGCAGTACTTC.

The rearrangement links TRBV20-1 to TRBJ2-5, with TRBD1 matching 10 bases. The CDR3 loop spans 15 amino acids. V was pared by 3 bases and J by 5 bases, with 9 bases of the junction left unmatched. Germline lookup yields CDR1 DFQATT and CDR2 SNEGSKA (reference sequence). The CDR3 DNA is TGCAGTGCTAGTGACAGACAGGGGGCAGGGGAGACCCAGTACTTC. This sequence encodes CSASDRQGAGETQYF.

The chain couples TRBV5-6 to TRBJ2-2; 8 nucleotides match TRBD2. The CDR3 is 15 residues long. Per germline, CDR1 SGHDT and CDR2 YYEEEE. The J segment lost 6 bases and the V segment lost 4 bases, leaving 8 bases of the junction unmatched. The CDR3 coding sequence is TGTGCCAGCAGCCCAACCTGGACTAGCCCCGGGGAGCTGTTTTTT. Its translation: CASSPTWTSPGELFF.

The table lists this clone with a count of one. The chain couples TRBV4-2 to TRBJ1-5, with 9 bases that match TRBD1. CDR1 LGHNA and CDR2 YNFKEQ come from the germline V gene. The V gene end was trimmed by 1 base and the J gene end by 5 bases; junction bases not matched to a gene: 6. The CDR3 is 16 amino acids. As DNA, the CDR3 is TGTGCCAGCAGCCAAGTGACAGGGGGAAAGCATCAGCCCCAGCATTTT. The encoded protein is CASSQVTGGKHQPQHF.

V and J are TRBV6-4 and TRBJ2-7; D may be TRBD2 (5 bases). The CDR3 runs 15 residues. The V gene lost 6 bases and the J gene lost 6 bases, with 21 bases spanning the gap. Per the germline V gene, CDR1 is MRHNA and CDR2 is SNTAGT. CDR3 residues: CASRAFRDYLVEQYF. The CDR3 DNA sequence: TGTGCCAGCAGGGCATTCCGTGACTACCTAGTCGAGCAGTACTTC.

This chain uses TRBV10-2 with TRBJ1-5, with D perhaps matching TRBD1 (6 bases). Trimming cost V 5 bases and J 3 bases, with 11 bases left between them. This CDR3 region has 14 residues. Germline V gene sequence: CDR1 WSHSY, CDR2 SAAADI. The CDR3 DNA follows: TGCGCCAGCAGTAACTACAGGGTCAATCAGCCCCAGCATTTT. This gives the protein CASSNYRVNQPQHF.

This sequence joins TRBV5-4 and TRBJ1-2; maybe TRBD1 (6 bases). Germline loops: CDR1 SGHNT, CDR2 YYREEE (reference sequence). Deletions cut 0 bases from V and 2 bases from J, with 14 bases between. The CDR3 runs 16 residues. Here the CDR3 reads CASSLAGGGRNYGYTF. DNA of the CDR3: TGTGCCAGCAGCTTGGCCGGCGGGGGGCGAAACTATGGCTACACCTTC.

The chain is built from TRBV27 and TRBJ2-4; D is undetermined. Between the trimmed V and J ends, which lost 0 bases and 8 bases, there was a span of 8 bases. Germline V gene sequence: CDR1 MNHEY, CDR2 SMNVEV (reference sequence). CDR3 length: 13 residues. Here the CDR3 reads CASSLSALDIQYF. The CDR3 coding sequence is TGTGCCAGCAGTTTATCTGCTCTAGACATTCAGTACTTC.

This clone was observed a few times. The V and J genes are TRBV4-2 and TRBJ1-4; 7 nucleotides match TRBD1. The J segment lost 0 bases and the V segment lost 3 bases, leaving 4 bases of the junction unmatched. The CDR3 contains 16 residues. Germline V CDR1 and CDR2: LGHNA, YNFKEQ. The CDR3 protein is CASSHGRGATNEKLFF. The DNA for the CDR3 is TGTGCCAGCAGCCATGGCAGGGGGGCAACTAATGAAAAACTGTTTTTT.

This chain connects TRBV9 to TRBJ2-1, with 13 positions matching TRBD2. V lost 0 bases, J lost 12 bases, and 12 bases stayed unmatched. Germline-derived CDR1 and CDR2 are SGDLS and YYNGEE. The CDR3 extends over 17 amino acids. CDR3: CASSVGTSGSLRDGQFF. DNA for the CDR3: TGTGCCAGCAGCGTAGGGACTAGCGGGAGCCTGAGGGATGGGCAGTTCTTC.

The chain is built from TRBV5-1 and TRBJ2-7; 7 nucleotides line up with TRBD2. V lost 4 bases, J lost 2 bases, and 6 bases stayed unmatched. The CDR3 is made up of 14 amino acids. Per the germline V gene, CDR1 is SGHRS and CDR2 is YFSETQ. CDR3 amino acids: CASSQAGGTYEQYF. DNA for the CDR3: TGCGCCAGCAGCCAAGCCGGGGGGACCTACGAGCAGTACTTC.

This clone was recorded once. This chain links TRBV11-2 with TRBJ2-3; TRBD1 matches at 12 bases. The CDR3 is 15 residues long. Germline CDR1 reads SGHAT; CDR2 reads FQNNGV. V gave up 6 bases and J gave up 4 bases; unmatched junction bases: 5. The chain's CDR3 is CASRLGQGAADTQYF. The CDR3 coding sequence is TGTGCCAGCAGATTGGGACAGGGGGCGGCAGATACGCAGTATTTT.

V gene TRBV12-5 combines with J gene TRBJ2-2; a possible D gene is TRBD2 (5 bases). The CDR3 loop spans 16 amino acids. Germline values: CDR1 LGHNT, CDR2 FRNRAP. The germline V and J ends were trimmed by 2 bases and 2 bases, with 12 bases remaining between them. The CDR3 nucleotides are TGTGCTAGTGGTTTGCGTTCGACGGGAAACACCGGGGAGCTGTTTTTT. Its translation: CASGLRSTGNTGELFF.

J is TRBJ1-4 and V is TRBV5-1; 8 positions match TRBD1. This CDR3 is 15 amino acids long. Germline V gives CDR1 SGHRS, CDR2 YFSETQ. With V trimmed by 3 bases and J by 6 bases, 7 bases remained unmatched. CDR3 region: CASSWQGARDEKLFF. The CDR3 DNA is TGCGCCAGCAGCTGGCAGGGGGCGAGAGATGAAAAACTGTTTTTT.

V and J are TRBV5-4 and TRBJ2-5, with 10 bases aligning to TRBD1. Germline lookup yields CDR1 SGHNT and CDR2 YYREEE (reference sequence). V was clipped by 4 bases and J by 5 bases; unmatched bases: 5. This CDR3 contains 14 residues. The CDR3 sequence is CASSRQGAGETQYF. The CDR3 DNA is TGTGCCAGCAGCAGACAGGGGGCCGGGGAGACCCAGTACTTC.

The genes are TRBV7-2 and TRBJ2-2; TRBD1 matches 7 bases. The CDR3 runs to 15 residues. Losses at the gene ends were 5 bases for V and 4 bases for J; bases not matched to a gene: 7. The germline V gene encodes CDR1 SGHTA and CDR2 FQGNSA. In DNA, the CDR3 is TGTGCCAGCAGCCAGAGGGGGCCTGGCACCGGGGAGCTGTTTTTT. Its protein product is CASSQRGPGTGELFF.

V gene TRBV18 combines with J gene TRBJ1-1; weak D call: TRBD1 (6 bases). Germline CDR1 KGHSH, CDR2 LQKENI. This CDR3 is built from 14 residues. V dropped 3 bases and J dropped 3 bases, with 11 bases sitting between them. CDR3 nucleotide sequence: TGTGCCAGCTCACCCAACGACAGGTACACTGAAGCTTTCTTT. Translating gives CASSPNDRYTEAFF. Looking up the rest from reference TRBV18 and TRBJ1-1 gives the full variable domain: NAGVMQNPRHLVRRRGQEARLRCSPMKGHSHVYWYRQLPEEGLKFMVYLQKENIIDESGMPKERFSAEFPKEGPSILRIQQVVRGDSAAYFCASSPNDRYTEAFFGQGTRLTVV.

This chain joins TRBV7-9 and TRBJ1-4; 7 bases are shared with TRBD1. The CDR3 extends over 13 amino acids. The V gene's germline CDR1 is SEHNR and CDR2 FQNEAQ (reference sequence). V lost 4 bases, J lost 8 bases, and 4 bases stayed unmatched. In nucleotides, the CDR3 is TGTGCCAGCAGCTGGACAGGATGGGAAAAACTGTTTTTT. This gives the protein CASSWTGWEKLFF.

The chain links TRBV3-1 (or the pseudogene TRBV3-2) to TRBJ1-1; D is possibly TRBD1 (6 bases). This CDR3 region has 14 residues. V was cut by 2 bases and J by 1 base, with 8 bases left in between. CDR1 and CDR2 from the germline V gene are LGHDT and YNNKEL (reference sequence). This chain's CDR3 is CASSQTGRNTEAFF. The CDR3 DNA is TGTGCCAGCAGCCAAACAGGGAGGAACACTGAAGCTTTCTTT.

In this sample, this clone turned up once. The chain employs TRBV5-4 and TRBJ2-7, with D perhaps matching TRBD1 (6 bases). This CDR3 contains 14 residues. Germline CDR1 SGHNT, CDR2 YYREEE (reference sequence). V was cut by 4 bases and J by 3 bases, with 14 bases left in between. The CDR3 DNA sequence: TGTGCCAGCAGCCCCAGGGGCGGCCACTACGAGCAGTACTTC. As protein: CASSPRGGHYEQYF.

This sequence joins TRBV5-1 and TRBJ2-1, with TRBD2 matching over 13 bases. CDR1 is SGHRS and CDR2 is YFSETQ in the germline V gene. The length of the CDR3 is 16 residues. Trimming removed 3 bases from V and 7 bases from J; junction bases left unmatched: 7. The CDR3 loop is CASSWGGTSGVNEQFF. The CDR3 DNA reads as TGCGCCAGCAGCTGGGGCGGGACTAGCGGGGTTAATGAGCAGTTCTTC.

This clone was seen once. V and J are TRBV7-2 and TRBJ2-3, with 8 bases that match TRBD2. Per the germline V gene, CDR1 is SGHTA and CDR2 is FQGNSA. Germline trimming cut 4 bases from V and 6 bases from J; bases unmatched to any gene: 12. CDR3 length equals 16 residues. CDR3 in amino acids: CASSSGTSRWIDTQYF. The CDR3 nucleotides read TGTGCCAGCAGCTCCGGGACTAGTCGGTGGATCGATACGCAGTATTTT.

The V call is TRBV24-1, the J call TRBJ2-3; D may be TRBD2 (5 bases). Germline V lookup: CDR1 KGHDR, CDR2 SFDVKD. This CDR3 contains 15 residues. The V gene lost 3 bases and the J gene lost 5 bases, with 14 bases spanning the gap. The CDR3 protein is CATSDPGRRRDTQYF. The DNA for the CDR3 is TGTGCCACCAGTGATCCTGGCAGGAGGAGAGATACGCAGTATTTT.

V usage is TRBV6-6 and J usage is TRBJ1-5; no clear D. The CDR3 sequence is 14 residues long. Germline V gene lookup returns CDR1 MNHNY and CDR2 SVGAGI (reference sequence). V was clipped by 7 bases and J by 2 bases, with 12 bases between them. DNA for the CDR3: TGTGCCAGCACCACAATGGTTGGCAATCAGCCCCAGCATTTT. Translated, it gives CASTTMVGNQPQHF.

The CDR3 DNA reads as TGTGCCTCGAAGGCAGGGGGGCAAGAGACCCAGTACTTC. Translated, it gives CASKAGGQETQYF. The chain links TRBV19 to TRBJ2-5, with TRBD1 as a possible D gene (7 bases). The germline gives CDR1 LNHDA, CDR2 SQIVND (reference sequence). The CDR3 runs to 13 residues. V lost 11 bases and J lost 2, with 15 bases in between.

The CDR3 DNA follows: TGTGCCAGCACCACCCCAGCGCGGGAGACCCAGTACTTC. As protein: CASTTPARETQYF. This sequence joins TRBV7-8 and TRBJ2-5; D is ambiguous. CDR1 is SGHVS and CDR2 is FQNEAQ in the germline V gene. The CDR3 length is 13 residues. Trimming shortened V by 7 bases and J by 5 bases, and 14 bases separated the two germline ends.

This chain joins TRBV10-3 and TRBJ1-5; 7 bases fit TRBD1. The CDR3 covers 14 residues. The V and J ends lost 2 bases and 4 bases, in that order; junction bases with no gene match: 2. Germline assignment: CDR1 ENHRY and CDR2 SYGVKD. DNA of the CDR3: TGTGCCATCAGTGAGGACAGGGCGAATCAGCCCCAGCATTTT. It specifies CAISEDRANQPQHF.